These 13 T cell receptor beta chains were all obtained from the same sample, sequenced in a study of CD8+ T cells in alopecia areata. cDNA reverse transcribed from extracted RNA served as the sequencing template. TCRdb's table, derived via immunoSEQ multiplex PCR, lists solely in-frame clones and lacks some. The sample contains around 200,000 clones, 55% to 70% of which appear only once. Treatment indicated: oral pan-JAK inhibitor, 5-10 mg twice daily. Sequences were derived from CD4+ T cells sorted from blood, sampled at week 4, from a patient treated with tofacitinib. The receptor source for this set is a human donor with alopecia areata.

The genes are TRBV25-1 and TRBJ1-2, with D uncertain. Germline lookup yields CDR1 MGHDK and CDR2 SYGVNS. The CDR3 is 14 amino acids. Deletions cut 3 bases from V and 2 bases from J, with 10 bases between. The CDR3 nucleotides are TGTGCCAGCAGTGATAACGTAAAGAACTATGGCTACACCTTC. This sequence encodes CASSDNVKNYGYTF.

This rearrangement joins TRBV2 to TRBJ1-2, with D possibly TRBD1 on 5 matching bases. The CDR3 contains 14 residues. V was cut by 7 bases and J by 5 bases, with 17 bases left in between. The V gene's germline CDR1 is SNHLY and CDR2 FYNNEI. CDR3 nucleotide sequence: TGTGCCAGCAAACCCTACGGGGGGATGTATGGCTACACCTTC. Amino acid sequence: CASKPYGGMYGYTF.

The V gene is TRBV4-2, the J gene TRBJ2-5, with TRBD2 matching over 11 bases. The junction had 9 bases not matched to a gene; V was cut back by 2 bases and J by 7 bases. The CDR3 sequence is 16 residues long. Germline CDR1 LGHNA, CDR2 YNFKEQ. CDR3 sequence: CASSQRGTSGSGTQYF. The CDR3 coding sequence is TGTGCCAGCAGCCAAAGGGGGACTAGCGGTTCAGGGACCCAGTACTTC.

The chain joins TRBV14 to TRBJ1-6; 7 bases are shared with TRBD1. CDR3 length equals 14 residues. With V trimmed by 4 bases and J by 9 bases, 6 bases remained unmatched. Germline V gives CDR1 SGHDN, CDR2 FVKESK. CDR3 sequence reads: CASSPFTGVSPLHF. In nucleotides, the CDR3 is TGTGCCAGCAGCCCATTCACAGGGGTTTCACCCCTCCACTTT.

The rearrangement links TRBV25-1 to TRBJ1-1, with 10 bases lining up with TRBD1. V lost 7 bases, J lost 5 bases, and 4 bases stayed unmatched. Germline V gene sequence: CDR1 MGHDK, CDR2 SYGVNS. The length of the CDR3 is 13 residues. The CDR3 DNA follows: TGTGCCAGCACCAGGACAGGGGGGACTGAAGCTTTCTTT. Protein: CASTRTGGTEAFF.

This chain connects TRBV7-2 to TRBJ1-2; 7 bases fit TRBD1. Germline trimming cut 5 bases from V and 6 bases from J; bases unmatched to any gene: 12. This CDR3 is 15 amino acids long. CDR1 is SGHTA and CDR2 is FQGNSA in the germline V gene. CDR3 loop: CASSPGQDVWDGYTF. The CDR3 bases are TGTGCCAGCAGCCCCGGACAGGACGTATGGGATGGCTACACCTTC.

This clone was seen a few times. In DNA, the CDR3 is TGTGCCAGCAGCTTAGGGAGTGGCACAGATACGCAGTATTTT. This sequence encodes CASSLGSGTDTQYF. The chain couples TRBV7-9 to TRBJ2-3; D gene uncertain. The V gene's germline CDR1 is SEHNR and CDR2 FQNEAQ (reference sequence). This CDR3 region has 14 residues. V lost 1 base and J lost 1, with 6 bases in between. The whole variable domain, filled in from reference TRBV7-9 and TRBJ2-3, reads DTGVSQNPRHKITKRGQNVTFRCDPISEHNRLYWYRQTLGQGPEFLTYFQNEAQLEKSRLLSDRFSAERPKGSFSTLEIQRTEQGDSAMYLCASSLGSGTDTQYFGPGTRLTVL.

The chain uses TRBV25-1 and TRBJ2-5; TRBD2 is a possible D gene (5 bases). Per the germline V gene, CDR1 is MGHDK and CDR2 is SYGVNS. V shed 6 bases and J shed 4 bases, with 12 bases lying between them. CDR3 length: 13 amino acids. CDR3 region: CASRQTGGETQYF. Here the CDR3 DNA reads TGTGCCAGCAGACAGACCGGAGGAGAGACCCAGTACTTC.

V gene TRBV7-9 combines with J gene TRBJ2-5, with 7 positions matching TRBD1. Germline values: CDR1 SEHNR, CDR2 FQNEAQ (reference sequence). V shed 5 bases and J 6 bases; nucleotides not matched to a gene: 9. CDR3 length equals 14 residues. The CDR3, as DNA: TGTGCCAGCAGCGCCAGACAGGGTGAGAAGACCCAGTACTTC. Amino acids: CASSARQGEKTQYF. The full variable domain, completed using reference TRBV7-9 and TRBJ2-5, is DTGVSQNPRHKITKRGQNVTFRCDPISEHNRLYWYRQTLGQGPEFLTYFQNEAQLEKSRLLSDRFSAERPKGSFSTLEIQRTEQGDSAMYLCASSARQGEKTQYFGPGTRLLVL.

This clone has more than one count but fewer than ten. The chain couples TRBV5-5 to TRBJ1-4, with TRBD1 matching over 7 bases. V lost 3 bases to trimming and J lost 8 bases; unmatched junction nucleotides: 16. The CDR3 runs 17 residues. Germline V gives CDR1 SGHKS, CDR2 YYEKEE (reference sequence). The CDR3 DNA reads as TGTGCCAGCAGCTCGACCTTCGCAGGGGGGGTCGCGGAAAAACTGTTTTTT. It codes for CASSSTFAGGVAEKLFF.

CDR3 loop: CAWDGGSNQPQHF. CDR3 sequence (DNA): TGTGCCTGGGACGGGGGGAGCAATCAGCCCCAGCATTTT. This chain uses TRBV30 with TRBJ1-5; TRBD1 might be the D (5 bases). CDR3 length equals 13 residues. V lost 5 bases and J 1 base, leaving 9 bases between the germline ends. The germline CDR1 and CDR2 sequences are GTSNPN and SVGIG (reference sequence).

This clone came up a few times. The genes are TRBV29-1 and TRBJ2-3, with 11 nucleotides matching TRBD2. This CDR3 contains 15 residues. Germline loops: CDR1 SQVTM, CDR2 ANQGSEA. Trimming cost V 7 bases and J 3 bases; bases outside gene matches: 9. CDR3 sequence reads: CSAQLAGGFTDTQYF. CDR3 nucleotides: TGCAGCGCTCAATTAGCGGGAGGGTTTACAGATACGCAGTATTTT.

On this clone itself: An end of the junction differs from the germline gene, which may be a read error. The CDR3 bases are TGTGCCGGCAGTGATCCTTACCAAGAGACCCAGTACTTC. As protein: CAGSDPYQETQYF. This rearrangement joins TRBV2 to TRBJ2-5, with no clear D. The CDR3 contains 13 residues. CDR1 is SNHLY, CDR2 FYNNEI, per germline. The variable domain in full, with the rest retrieved from reference TRBV2 and TRBJ2-5, is EPEVTQTPSHQVTQMGQEVILRCVPISNHLYFYWYRQILGQKVEFLVSFYNNEISEKSEIFDDQFSVERPDGSNFTLKIRSTKLEDSAMYFCAGSDPYQETQYFGPGTRLLVL.